This TCR beta chain was found in a study of T cell changes during pregnancy in multiple sclerosis (dated by TCRdb to the late 2010s). Background on the whole study: Changes in the T cell repertoire over the course of pregnancy were examined in this study in women with multiple sclerosis.

Reading from cysteine to phenylalanine, the CDR3 counts 15 amino acids. Kept here is only the CDR3 DNA, which spans 45 bases and is read in frame from base 1. The CDR1 and CDR2 encoded by the germline V gene (reference sequence) are PRHDT and FYEKMQ. V and J are trimmed by 4 bases and 0 bases, and the gene matches miss 4 bases of the junction. On this clone: The target of this receptor is not known. Base quality data are lacking; no much larger clone is found one base away.

Receptor amplification or capture employed the immunoSEQ multiplex PCR assay. This is the immuneACCESS table as TCRdb keeps it, with only in-frame sequences that have V and J called. A part of the clones is gone; compared with another copy, unresolved V genes explain less than half, and the rest is unexplained. The sample contains over 55,000 clones, around 89% of them found a single time. The ten largest clonotypes hold under 3% of the sample. The clonotype was recovered from a female donor with multiple sclerosis, enrolled in a pregnancy study. The input for sequencing was peripheral blood, taken in the first trimester of pregnancy. The chain is made from TRBV13 and TRBJ2-3; 7 junctional bases match TRBD1. The CDR3 protein sequence reads: CASSWGQTSTDTQYF. In nucleotide form, the sequence is TGTGCCAGCAGCTGGGGACAGACGAGCACAGATACGCAGTATTTT.